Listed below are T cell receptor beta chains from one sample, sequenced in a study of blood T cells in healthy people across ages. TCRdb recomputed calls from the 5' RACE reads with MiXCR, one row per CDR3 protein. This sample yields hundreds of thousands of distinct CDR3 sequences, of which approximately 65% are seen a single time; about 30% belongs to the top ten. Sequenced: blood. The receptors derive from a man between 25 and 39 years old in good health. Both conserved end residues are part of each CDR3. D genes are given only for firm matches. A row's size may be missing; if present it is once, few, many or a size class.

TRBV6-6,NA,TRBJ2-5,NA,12,CASRVQQETQYF,TGTGCCAGCAGGGTCCAACAAGAGACCCAGTACTTC
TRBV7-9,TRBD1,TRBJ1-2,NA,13,CASSLYRGGGYTF,TGTGCCAGCAGCTTGTACAGGGGAGGTGGCTACACCTTC
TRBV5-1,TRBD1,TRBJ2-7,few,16,CASSLETGGINYEQYF,TGCGCCAGCAGCTTGGAAACAGGGGGCATAAACTACGAGCAGTACTTC
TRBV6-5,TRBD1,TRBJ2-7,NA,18,CASISLPGQGRPTSEQYF,TGTGCCAGCATTTCCCTACCGGGACAGGGAAGACCTACGAGCGAGCAGTACTTC
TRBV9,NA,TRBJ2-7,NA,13,CASSIRDAYEQYF,TGTGCCAGCAGCATCCGGGACGCCTACGAGCAGTACTTC
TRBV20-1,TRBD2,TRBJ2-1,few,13,CSASPGGYNEQFF,TGCAGTGCTAGCCCGGGGGGGTACAATGAGCAGTTCTTC
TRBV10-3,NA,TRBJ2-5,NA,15,CAISESQGDQETQYF,TGTGCCATCAGTGAGTCCCAAGGGGACCAAGAGACCCAGTACTTC
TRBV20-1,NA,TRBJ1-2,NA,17,CSARANGAERKGYGYTF,TGCAGTGCTAGAGCAAATGGAGCAGAGAGGAAGGGCTATGGCTACACCTTC
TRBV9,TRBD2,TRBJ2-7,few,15,CASSVVPGGSYEQYF,TGTGCCAGCAGCGTAGTGCCGGGGGGTTCCTACGAGCAGTACTTC
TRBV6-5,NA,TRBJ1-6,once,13,CASSYSFNSPLHF,TGTGCCAGCAGTTACTCGTTTAATTCACCCCTCCACTTT
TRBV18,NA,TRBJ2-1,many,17,CASSSDLDRSSYNEQFF,TGTGCCAGCTCATCTGATCTCGACAGGAGCTCCTACAATGAGCAGTTCTTC
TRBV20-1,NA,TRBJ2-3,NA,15,CSARGPSLSTDTQYF,TGCAGTGCTAGAGGCCCAAGCCTAAGCACAGATACGCAGTATTTT
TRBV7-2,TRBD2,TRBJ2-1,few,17,CASSLRLAGGYYNEQFF,TGTGCCAGCAGCTTGAGACTAGCGGGGGGTTATTACAATGAGCAGTTCTTC
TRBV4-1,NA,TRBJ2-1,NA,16,CASSILGRDSNNEQFF,TGCGCCAGCAGCATACTAGGGCGGGACAGCAACAATGAGCAGTTCTTC
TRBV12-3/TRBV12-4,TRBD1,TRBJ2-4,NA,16,CASSVRTGGSKNIQYF,TGTGCCAGCAGTGTGAGGACAGGGGGTTCCAAAAACATTCAGTACTTC
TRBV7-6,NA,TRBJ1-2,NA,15,CASSSQGAVNYGYTF,TGTGCCAGCAGCTCCCAAGGGGCGGTAAACTATGGCTACACCTTC
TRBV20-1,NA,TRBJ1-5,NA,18,CSARASGGRINSNQPQHF,TGCAGTGCTAGAGCGAGTGGGGGAAGAATTAATAGCAATCAGCCCCAGCATTTT
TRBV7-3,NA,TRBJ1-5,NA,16,CASSPPGLRPNQPQHF,TGTGCCAGCAGCCCCCCGGGGCTTAGGCCCAACCAGCCCCAGCATTTT
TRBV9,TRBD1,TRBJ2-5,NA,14,CASSRTGGEETQYF,TGTGCCAGCAGCCGCACAGGGGGCGAAGAGACCCAGTACTTC
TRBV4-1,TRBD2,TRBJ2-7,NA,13,CAISGIAGVEQYF,TGCGCCATTTCGGGGATAGCGGGGGTCGAGCAGTACTTC
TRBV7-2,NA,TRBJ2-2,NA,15,CASSRGRSNTGELFF,TGTGCCAGCAGTCGCGGCAGATCGAACACCGGGGAGCTGTTTTTT
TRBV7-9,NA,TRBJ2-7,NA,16,CASSSGPSGSSYEQYF,TGTGCCAGCAGCTCGGGTCCATCGGGGAGCTCCTACGAGCAGTACTTC